This T cell receptor beta chain is from a study of blood T cell repertoires in COVID-19. Overall study: Sources were T cells, B-cell-depleted T cells, or PBMCs; the material itself was cDNA or gDNA.

A Seattle source enrolled patients during active infection and followed them longitudinally. The data were produced by immunoSEQ multiplex PCR, yet TCRdb's version contains in-frame clones alone and is incomplete. The sample lists some 300,000 clones, roughly 90% occurring once. Losses at the gene ends were 2 bases for V and 4 bases for J; bases not matched to a gene: 16. The CDR3 covers 18 residues. Germline CDR1 SGHDN, CDR2 FVKESK. The chain uses TRBV14 and TRBJ1-2, with 7 bases fitting TRBD1. Sequenced input: peripheral blood. This TCR came from a woman aged 65 to 85 with COVID-19, enrolled during active disease. CDR3 bases: TGTGCCAGCAGCCAAAAAGAGACCTGGGACAGTCCCTTCTATGGCTACACCTTC. Translating it yields CASSQKETWDSPFYGYTF. Drawing the rest from reference TRBV14 and TRBJ1-2, the complete variable domain is EAGVTQFPSHSVIEKGQTVTLRCDPISGHDNLYWYRRVMGKEIKFLLHFVKESKQDESGMPNNRFLAERTGGTYSTLKVQPAELEDSGVYFCASSQKETWDSPFYGYTFGSGTRLTVV.